This TCR beta chain is drawn from a study of siplizumab effects on memory and regulatory T cells. This clone was seen only once. Its antigen is undetermined. Mismatch with germline at one junction end may stem from a read error. Study results and caveats: Major contributors to the alloresponse seemed to be naive T cells, which also appeared more diverse than memory cells.

TCRdb's table, derived via immunoSEQ multiplex PCR, lists solely in-frame clones and lacks some. This table holds tens of thousands of clones, over 90% found once. This TCR was sampled from a human donor in good health. The specimen was CD8+ T cells sorted from blood.

CDR3 sequence (DNA): TGTGCCATCAGTGAGGGACTAGCGGGAGTGACCTCCCACGAGCAGTACTTC. This sequence encodes CAISEGLAGVTSHEQYF. The chain joins TRBV10-3 to TRBJ2-7; 13 positions agree with TRBD2. CDR3 length: 17 amino acids. The germline V gene encodes CDR1 ENHRY and CDR2 SYGVKD.